This T cell receptor beta chain was identified during a study of shared clonotypes between healthy human individuals. A total of 14 residues make up the CDR3, ends included. The germline V gene has CDR1 MNHNS and CDR2 SASEGT. Regarding the study as a whole: The genetic and exposure-history diversity represented was limited by few donors.

The data were produced by immunoSEQ multiplex PCR, yet TCRdb's version contains in-frame clones alone and is incomplete. This table holds 950,000 to 1,100,000 clones, around three quarters found once. This clone was detected a few times. As yet, its antigen is unknown. The limits of the CDR3 on the DNA are not certain, so only TCRdb's listed CDR3 is given. This TCR was sampled from a man younger than 35 in good health. Some clones in this sample may be carry-over from other donors' samples. The chain couples TRBV6-1 to TRBJ2-7. The sample taken for sequencing was memory CD4+ T cells from PBMCs. This sample's subset: CD45RA-negative fraction. The CDR3 here is CASSAGTLIPLQYF.